This TCR beta chain was sequenced during a study of cytomegalovirus exposure and HLA in healthy donors. Study findings and constraints: An analysis that came later showed most CMV-associated TCR beta chains appearing HLA-restricted. Productive rates of about 87% or about 30% were seen for most TCR beta V segments in an earlier analysis.

On this clone itself: What it recognizes is unknown.

Use of 60 Vbeta and 13 Jbeta primers characterized the PCR. The table came from immunoSEQ multiplex PCR; TCRdb's copy has only in-frame clones and leaves some out. The data hold 160,000 or so clones, with around four fifths observed a single time. This sequence was found in a woman aged 45-60 years in good health and CMV-seronegative. What was sequenced was PBMCs.

The CDR3 nucleotides are TGTGCCAGCAGCTTGGGAGCGGAGGACGGAAACACCGGGGAGCTGTTTTTT. Translating gives CASSLGAEDGNTGELFF. The chain has TRBV5-5 and TRBJ2-2, with a tentative D call TRBD2 (5 bases). CDR1 is SGHKS and CDR2 is YYEKEE in the germline V gene (reference sequence). With 0 bases removed from V and 2 bases from J, the gap between germline ends came to 14 bases. The CDR3 length is 17 residues. The whole variable domain, filled in from reference TRBV5-5 and TRBJ2-2, reads DAGVTQSPTHLIKTRGQQVTLRCSPISGHKSVSWYQQVLGQGPQFIFQYYEKEERGRGNFPDRFSARQFPNYSSELNVNALLLGDSALYLCASSLGAEDGNTGELFFGEGSRLTVL.